These 10 T cell receptor beta chains were all obtained from the same sample, sequenced in a study of STAT5B mutations in CD4+ large granular lymphocyte leukemia (dated by TCRdb to 2022 to 2024). Library generation was performed with the immunoSEQ multiplex PCR assay. Sourced from immuneACCESS, this table was stored by TCRdb with only in-frame sequences that have V and J called. A share of the clones is absent; for the studies checked, an unresolved V gene accounts for under half, and the remainder has no known explanation. Counted in this sample were around 47,000 clones; approximately 84% of them appeared once. Jointly, the top ten make up roughly 0.35% of the sample. Sequenced input: CD4+ T cells from blood buffy coats. The receptors derive from a human donor in good health.

The CDR3 spells CASSQAGQQNEKLFF. The DNA for the CDR3 is TGCGCCAGCAGCCAGGCGGGACAACAGAATGAAAAACTGTTTTTT. V is TRBV5-1 and J is TRBJ1-4, with D tentatively TRBD1 (6 bases). The CDR3 is 15 amino acids. V lost 4 bases to trimming and J lost 5 bases, with 15 bases between them. The germline V gene encodes CDR1 SGHRS and CDR2 YFSETQ.

The table lists this clone with a count of one. The chain uses TRBV5-1 and TRBJ1-1, with TRBD1 matching over 7 bases. V lost 4 bases, J lost 5 bases, and 11 bases stayed unmatched. The CDR3 runs 15 residues. Germline CDR1 reads SGHRS; CDR2 reads YFSETQ. CDR3 nucleotides: TGCGCCAGCAGCAGAGAACAGGGGAGATATACTGAAGCTTTCTTT. Its protein is CASSREQGRYTEAFF.

The V call is TRBV6-5, the J call TRBJ2-3; TRBD1 matches 7 bases. The CDR3 length is 16 residues. V was clipped by 1 base and J by 5 bases; unmatched bases: 9. Germline CDR1 reads MNHEY; CDR2 reads SVGAGI. The chain's CDR3 is CASSYLRTHRGDTQYF. CDR3 sequence (DNA): TGTGCCAGCAGTTACTTGAGAACCCACAGGGGAGATACGCAGTATTTT.

Here the CDR3 reads CASSEGRGRGLSYNEQFF. As DNA, the CDR3 is TGTGCCAGCAGTGAAGGGAGGGGCAGGGGCCTCTCCTACAATGAGCAGTTCTTC. The rearrangement uses TRBV6-1 and TRBJ2-1; D is perhaps TRBD1 or TRBD2 (6 bases each). Germline assignment: CDR1 MNHNS and CDR2 SASEGT. The length of the CDR3 is 18 residues. With 1 base removed from V and 0 bases from J, the gap between germline ends came to 16 bases.

The chain recombines TRBV5-4 with TRBJ1-2; 7 bases line up with TRBD1. The germline V gene encodes CDR1 SGHNT and CDR2 YYREEE (reference sequence). There are 14 residues in the CDR3. V lost 3 bases to trimming and J lost 6 bases; unmatched junction nucleotides: 8. DNA for the CDR3: TGTGCCAGCAGCTCGGACAGGCTGGACGATGGCTACACCTTC. Translated: CASSSDRLDDGYTF.

This clone appeared a single time. V usage is TRBV6-1 and J usage is TRBJ2-5, with D tentatively TRBD1 (6 bases). There are 13 residues in the CDR3. V was shortened by 4 bases and J by 7 bases, with 13 bases between the two germline ends. The germline CDR1 and CDR2 sequences are MNHNS and SASEGT. CDR3 residues: CASSGQVVWTQYF. CDR3 DNA: TGTGCCAGCAGTGGACAGGTAGTTTGGACCCAGTACTTC.

The chain links TRBV27 to TRBJ1-5, with 8 bases aligning to TRBD1. This CDR3 spans 16 amino acids. CDR1 MNHEY and CDR2 SMNVEV come from the germline V gene (reference sequence). Trimming cost V 4 bases and J 6 bases; bases outside gene matches: 11. CDR3 sequence: CASSSFRQGARQPQHF. The DNA of the CDR3 is TGTGCCAGCAGTTCCTTTAGGCAGGGGGCGCGTCAGCCCCAGCATTTT.

This rearrangement joins TRBV12-5 to TRBJ1-5, with a tentative D call TRBD1 (6 bases). The V gene's germline CDR1 is LGHNT and CDR2 FRNRAP. The length of the CDR3 is 14 residues. Between the trimmed V and J ends, which lost 6 bases and 3 bases, there was a span of 12 bases. CDR3 amino acids: CASGRQVDNQPQHF. CDR3 bases: TGTGCTAGTGGGAGACAGGTGGACAATCAGCCCCAGCATTTT.

In this sample, this clone turned up a few times. The genes are TRBV30 and TRBJ1-5; no clear D. The V gene's germline CDR1 is GTSNPN and CDR2 SVGIG (reference sequence). The V end lost 2 bases, the J end lost 11 bases, and 10 bases lay between the germline ends. This CDR3 spans 11 amino acids. In DNA form, the CDR3 reads TGTGCCTGGAGTTCAGAGAGAACCCAGCATTTT. Protein product: CAWSSERTQHF.

The chain is built from TRBV5-1 and TRBJ2-7; D is undetermined. Germline V gives CDR1 SGHRS, CDR2 YFSETQ. There are 12 residues in the CDR3. Trimming took 0 bases from V and 0 from J, leaving 1 base between them. DNA for the CDR3: TGCGCCAGCAGCTTGGTCTCCTACGAGCAGTACTTC. This encodes CASSLVSYEQYF.